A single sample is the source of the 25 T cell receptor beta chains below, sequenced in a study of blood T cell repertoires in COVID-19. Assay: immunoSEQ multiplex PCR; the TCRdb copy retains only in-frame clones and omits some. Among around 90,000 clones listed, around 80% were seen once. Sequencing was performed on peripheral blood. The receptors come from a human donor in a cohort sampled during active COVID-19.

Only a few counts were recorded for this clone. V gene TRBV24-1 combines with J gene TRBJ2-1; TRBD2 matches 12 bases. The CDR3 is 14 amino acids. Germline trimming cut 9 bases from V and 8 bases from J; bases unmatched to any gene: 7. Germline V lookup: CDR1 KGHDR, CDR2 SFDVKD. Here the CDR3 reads CATAGLAGLDEQFF. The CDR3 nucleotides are TGTGCCACCGCGGGACTAGCGGGTTTAGATGAGCAGTTCTTC.

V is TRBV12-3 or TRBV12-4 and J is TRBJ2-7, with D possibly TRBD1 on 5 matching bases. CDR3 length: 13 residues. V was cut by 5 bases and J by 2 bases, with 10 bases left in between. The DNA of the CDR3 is TGTGCCAGCAGTAAGACAGCAACCTACGAGCAGTACTTC. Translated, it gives CASSKTATYEQYF.

This CDR3 is CASSLTAGNYNSPLHF. The CDR3 DNA follows: TGTGCCAGCAGTTTAACGGCAGGGAACTATAATTCACCCCTCCACTTT. The chain recombines TRBV28 with TRBJ1-6, with TRBD1 as a possible D gene (5 bases). V lost 2 bases, J lost 3 bases, and 11 bases lay in between. Germline V gene data show CDR1 as MDHEN and CDR2 as SYDVKM. The length of the CDR3 is 16 residues.

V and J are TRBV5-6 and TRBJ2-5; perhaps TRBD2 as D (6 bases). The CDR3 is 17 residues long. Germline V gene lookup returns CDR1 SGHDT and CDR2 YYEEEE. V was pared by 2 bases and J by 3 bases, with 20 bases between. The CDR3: CASSFGGNRGGKETQYF. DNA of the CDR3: TGTGCCAGCAGCTTTGGGGGGAATCGGGGCGGGAAAGAGACCCAGTACTTC.

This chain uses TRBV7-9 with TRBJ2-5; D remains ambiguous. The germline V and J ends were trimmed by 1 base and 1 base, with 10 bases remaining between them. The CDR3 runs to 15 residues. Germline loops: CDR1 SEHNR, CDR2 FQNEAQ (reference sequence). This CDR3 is CASSLGVGVQETQYF. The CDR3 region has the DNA TGTGCCAGCAGCTTAGGGGTAGGAGTCCAAGAGACCCAGTACTTC.

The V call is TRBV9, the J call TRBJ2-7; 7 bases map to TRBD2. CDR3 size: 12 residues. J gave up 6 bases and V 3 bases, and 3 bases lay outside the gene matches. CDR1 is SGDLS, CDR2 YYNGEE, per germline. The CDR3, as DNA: TGTGCCAGCAGCGCCCCGGGAGGCGAGCAGTACTTC. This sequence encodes CASSAPGGEQYF.

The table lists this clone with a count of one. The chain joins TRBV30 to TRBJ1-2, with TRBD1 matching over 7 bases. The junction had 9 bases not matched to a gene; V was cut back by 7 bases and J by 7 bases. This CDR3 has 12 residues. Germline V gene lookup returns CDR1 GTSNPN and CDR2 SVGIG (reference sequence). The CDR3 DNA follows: TGTGCCTCGACAAACCAGGGGGTTGGCTACACCTTC. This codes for CASTNQGVGYTF.

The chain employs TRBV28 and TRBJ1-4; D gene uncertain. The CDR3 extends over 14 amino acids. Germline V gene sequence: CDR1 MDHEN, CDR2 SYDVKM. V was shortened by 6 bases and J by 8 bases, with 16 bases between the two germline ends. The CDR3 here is CASSPTGMGEKLFF. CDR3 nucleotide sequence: TGTGCCAGCAGCCCGACGGGGATGGGCGAAAAACTGTTTTTT.

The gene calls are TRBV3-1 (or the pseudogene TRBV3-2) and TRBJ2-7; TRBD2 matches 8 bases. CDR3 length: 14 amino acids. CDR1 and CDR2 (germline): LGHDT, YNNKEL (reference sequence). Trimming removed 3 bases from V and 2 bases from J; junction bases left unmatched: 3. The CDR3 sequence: CASSHGGGTYEQYF. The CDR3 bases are TGTGCCAGCAGCCACGGGGGGGGAACCTACGAGCAGTACTTC.

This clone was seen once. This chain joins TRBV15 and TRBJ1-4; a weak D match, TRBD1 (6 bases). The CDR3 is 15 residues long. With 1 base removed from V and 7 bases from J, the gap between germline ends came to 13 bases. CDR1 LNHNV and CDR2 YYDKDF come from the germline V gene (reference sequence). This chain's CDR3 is CATSRVTGRVEKLFF. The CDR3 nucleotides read TGTGCCACCAGCAGAGTAACAGGGAGGGTTGAAAAACTGTTTTTT.

CDR3 nucleotide sequence: TGTGCCAGCGGATCCGGGTCGGGAGAAGCTTTCTTT. Protein: CASGSGSGEAFF. The gene calls are TRBV27 and TRBJ1-1, with unresolved D. This CDR3 spans 12 amino acids. The germline CDR1 and CDR2 sequences are MNHEY and SMNVEV (reference sequence). The germline V and J ends were trimmed by 8 bases and 8 bases, with 15 bases remaining between them.

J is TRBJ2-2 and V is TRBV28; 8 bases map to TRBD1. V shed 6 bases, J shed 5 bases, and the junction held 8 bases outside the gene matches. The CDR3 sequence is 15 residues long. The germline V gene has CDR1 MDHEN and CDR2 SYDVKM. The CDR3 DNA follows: TGTGCCAGCAGATCTGACAGGGGATGGACCGGGGAGCTGTTTTTT. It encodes CASRSDRGWTGELFF.

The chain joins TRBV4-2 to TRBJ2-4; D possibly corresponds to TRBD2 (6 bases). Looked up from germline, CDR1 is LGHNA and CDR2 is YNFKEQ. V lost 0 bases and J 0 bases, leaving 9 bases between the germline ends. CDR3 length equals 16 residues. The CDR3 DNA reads TGTGCCAGCAGCCAAGATTTGCGGGGAGCCAAAAACATTCAGTACTTC. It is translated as CASSQDLRGAKNIQYF.

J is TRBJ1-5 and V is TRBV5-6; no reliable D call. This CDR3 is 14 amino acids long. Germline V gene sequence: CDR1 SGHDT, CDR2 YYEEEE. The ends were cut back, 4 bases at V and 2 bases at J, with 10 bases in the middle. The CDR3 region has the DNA TGTGCCAGCAGCCCCCCGGGAGGCAATCAGCCCCAGCATTTT. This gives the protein CASSPPGGNQPQHF.

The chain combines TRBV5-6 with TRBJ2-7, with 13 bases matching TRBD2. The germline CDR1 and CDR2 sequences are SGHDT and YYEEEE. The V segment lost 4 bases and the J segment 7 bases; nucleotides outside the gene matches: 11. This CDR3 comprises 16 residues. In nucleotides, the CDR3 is TGTGCCAGCAGCCCGCCGGGACTAGCGGGATCGGGGGAGCAGTACTTC. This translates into CASSPPGLAGSGEQYF. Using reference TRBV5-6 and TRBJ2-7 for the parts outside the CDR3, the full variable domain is DAGVTQSPTHLIKTRGQQVTLRCSPKSGHDTVSWYQQALGQGPQFIFQYYEEEERQRGNFPDRFSGHQFPNYSSELNVNALLLGDSALYLCASSPPGLAGSGEQYFGPGTRLTVT.

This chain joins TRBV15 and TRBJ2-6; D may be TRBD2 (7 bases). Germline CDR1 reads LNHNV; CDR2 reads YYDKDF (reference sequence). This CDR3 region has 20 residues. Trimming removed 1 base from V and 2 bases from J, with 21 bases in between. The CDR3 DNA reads TGTGCCACCAGCAGAGTAGGTGAGGGGGGGGCGCATACTGGGGCCAACGTCCTGACTTTC. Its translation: CATSRVGEGGAHTGANVLTF.

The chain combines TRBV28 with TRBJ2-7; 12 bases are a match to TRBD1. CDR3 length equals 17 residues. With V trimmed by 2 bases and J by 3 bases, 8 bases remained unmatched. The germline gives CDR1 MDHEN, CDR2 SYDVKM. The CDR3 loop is CASSLEGQGARLYEQYF. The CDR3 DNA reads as TGTGCCAGCAGTTTAGAGGGACAGGGGGCCCGTCTCTACGAGCAGTACTTC.

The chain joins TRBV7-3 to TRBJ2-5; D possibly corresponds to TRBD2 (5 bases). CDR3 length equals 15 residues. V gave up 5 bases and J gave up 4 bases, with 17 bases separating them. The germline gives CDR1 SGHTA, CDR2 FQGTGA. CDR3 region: CASSLGFGGLETQYF. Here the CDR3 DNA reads TGTGCCAGCAGCCTAGGGTTCGGCGGGTTAGAGACCCAGTACTTC.

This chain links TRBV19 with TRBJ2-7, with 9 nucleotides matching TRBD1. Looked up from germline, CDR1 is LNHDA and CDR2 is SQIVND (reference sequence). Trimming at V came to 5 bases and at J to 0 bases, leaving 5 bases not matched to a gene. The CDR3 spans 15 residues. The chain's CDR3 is CASSPRDRDSYEQYF. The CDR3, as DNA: TGTGCCAGTAGTCCCCGGGACAGGGACTCCTACGAGCAGTACTTC. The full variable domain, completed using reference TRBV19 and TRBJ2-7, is DGGITQSPKYLFRKEGQNVTLSCEQNLNHDAMYWYRQDPGQGLRLIYYSQIVNDFQKGDIAEGYSVSREKKESFPLTVTSAQKNPTAFYLCASSPRDRDSYEQYFGPGTRLTVT.

The CDR3 region is CASSYSITGNQPQHF. DNA for the CDR3: TGTGCCAGCAGTTACAGCATTACGGGCAATCAGCCCCAGCATTTT. V and J are TRBV5-8 and TRBJ1-5; D gene uncertain. The CDR3 spans 15 residues. Trimming removed 5 bases at V and 2 bases at J, with 14 bases between. The germline gives CDR1 SGHTS, CDR2 YDEGEE. The variable domain in full, completed from reference TRBV5-8 and TRBJ1-5, reads EAGVTQSPTHLIKTRGQQATLRCSPISGHTSVYWYQQALGLGLQFLLWYDEGEERNRGNFPPRFSGRQFPNYSSELNVNALELEDSALYLCASSYSITGNQPQHFGDGTRLSIL.

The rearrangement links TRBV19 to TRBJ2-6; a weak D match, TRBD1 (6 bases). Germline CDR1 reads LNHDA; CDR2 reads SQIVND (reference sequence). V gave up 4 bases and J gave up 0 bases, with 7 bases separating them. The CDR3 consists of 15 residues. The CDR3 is CASSTRGSGANVLTF. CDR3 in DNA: TGTGCCAGTAGTACCAGGGGCTCTGGGGCCAACGTCCTGACTTTC.

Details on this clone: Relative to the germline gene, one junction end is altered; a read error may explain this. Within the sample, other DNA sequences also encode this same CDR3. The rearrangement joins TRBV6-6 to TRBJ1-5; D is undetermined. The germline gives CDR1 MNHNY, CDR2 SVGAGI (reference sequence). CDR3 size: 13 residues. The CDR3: CASSYAATQPQHF. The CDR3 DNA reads TGTGCCAGCAGTTACGCAGCGACGCAGCCCCAACATTTT.

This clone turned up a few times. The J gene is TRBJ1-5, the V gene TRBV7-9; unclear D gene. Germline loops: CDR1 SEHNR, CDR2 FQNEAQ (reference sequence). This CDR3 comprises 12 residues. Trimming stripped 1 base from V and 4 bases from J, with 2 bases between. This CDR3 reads CASSLVNQPQHF. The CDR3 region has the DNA TGTGCCAGCAGCTTAGTAAATCAGCCCCAGCATTTT. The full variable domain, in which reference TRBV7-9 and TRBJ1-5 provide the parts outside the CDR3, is DTGVSQNPRHKITKRGQNVTFRCDPISEHNRLYWYRQTLGQGPEFLTYFQNEAQLEKSRLLSDRFSAERPKGSFSTLEIQRTEQGDSAMYLCASSLVNQPQHFGDGTRLSIL.

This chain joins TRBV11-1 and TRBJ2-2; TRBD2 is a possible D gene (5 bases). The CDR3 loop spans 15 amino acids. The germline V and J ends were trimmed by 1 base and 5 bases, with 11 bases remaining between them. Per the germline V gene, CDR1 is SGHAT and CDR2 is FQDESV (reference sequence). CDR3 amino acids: CASSLGGSGTGELFF. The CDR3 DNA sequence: TGTGCCAGCAGCTTAGGAGGGAGTGGTACCGGGGAGCTGTTTTTT.

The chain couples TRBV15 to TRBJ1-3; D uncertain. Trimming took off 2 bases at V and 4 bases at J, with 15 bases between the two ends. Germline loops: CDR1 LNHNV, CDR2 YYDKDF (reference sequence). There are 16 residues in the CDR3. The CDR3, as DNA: TGTGCCACCAGCAGAATTCTCGACAATCCCGGAAACACCATATATTTT. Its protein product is CATSRILDNPGNTIYF.